This T cell receptor (beta chain) is from a study of immune characterization of retroperitoneal liposarcoma. This clonotype was seen more than once but under ten times. From the PCR reads, TCRdb called clonotypes with MiXCR, one entry per CDR3 protein. There are more than 10,000 distinct CDR3 sequences in the sample; approximately 26% occur only once, and around 9% lies in the top ten. Trimming pared 1 base from V and 6 bases from J, leaving 10 bases between. This CDR3 region has 14 residues. The V gene's germline CDR1 is SGHVS and CDR2 FNYEAQ. Sequenced sample: tumor tissue. The sequence came from a female donor with retroperitoneal liposarcoma. The rearrangement joins TRBV7-6 to TRBJ1-5; D uncertain. CDR3 protein: CASSLVGFGQPQHF. The CDR3 bases are TGTGCCAGCAGCTTAGTGGGGTTCGGTCAGCCCCAGCATTTT. Variable domain in full (rest from reference TRBV7-6 and TRBJ1-5): GAGVSQSPRYKVTKRGQDVALRCDPISGHVSLYWYRQALGQGPEFLTYFNYEAQQDKSGLPNDRFSAERPEGSISTLTIQRTEQRDSAMYRCASSLVGFGQPQHFGDGTRLSIL.